The text below deals with one TCR beta chain. Its antigen is still unknown. Sequencing used immunoSEQ multiplex PCR; TCRdb keeps in-frame clones, though not all of them. The sample has roughly 30,000 clones; approximately 95% are singletons. The data were obtained in a study of lymphopenia after photon versus proton radiotherapy. Study conclusions and caveats: Only patients who died were analyzed for survival; proton advantage is unproven. Post-nadir TCR diversity decline inversely tracked overall survival among those who died.

The length of the CDR3 is 13 residues. Germline-derived CDR1 and CDR2 are SQVTM and ANQGSEA. The V and J ends lost 7 bases and 4 bases respectively, with 15 bases between them. The sample in question was peripheral blood, obtained from a patient treated with photon-based radiotherapy. This sequence was found in a woman aged 50 to 60 with cholangiocarcinoma. V gene TRBV29-1 combines with J gene TRBJ2-3; D may be TRBD1 (5 bases). CDR3 DNA sequence: TGCAGCGCCCAAGTAGGGGTCGCAGATACGCAGTATTTT. Translation gives CSAQVGVADTQYF.